This T cell receptor beta chain was sequenced in a study of CXCR3-negative and CXCR3-positive naive CD8 T cells. Findings of the study overall: Diversity ran similarly high across both naive subsets but far lower in memory CD8+ cells. CXCR3-positive naive cells carried more hydrophobic TRB CDR3s than CXCR3-negative ones.

UMI labels and 5' RACE were used to prepare the TRB cDNA libraries. TCRdb re-called the 5' RACE reads and shows each CDR3 protein once, DNA omitted. The record lists approximately 96,000 distinct CDR3 sequences, of which the ten most abundant hold roughly 1.1%. About this clonotype: Antigen specificity is unknown.

This CDR3 is 18 amino acids long. In germline, CDR1 is MNHNY, CDR2 SVGAGI (reference sequence). The clonotype comes from a human donor in good health. Some clones in this sample may be carry-over from other donors' samples. The rearrangement links TRBV6-6 to TRBJ2-2; TCRdb's D gene call, TRBD1, goes unchecked for lack of DNA. The specimen was naive CXCR3+ CD8+ T cells from blood. Subset defined: CD45RO-CCR7+CD27+CD95- naive CD8+ T cells expressing CXCR3 (TNR3+). The CDR3 sequence: CASSYYRGSPGIGGELFF.